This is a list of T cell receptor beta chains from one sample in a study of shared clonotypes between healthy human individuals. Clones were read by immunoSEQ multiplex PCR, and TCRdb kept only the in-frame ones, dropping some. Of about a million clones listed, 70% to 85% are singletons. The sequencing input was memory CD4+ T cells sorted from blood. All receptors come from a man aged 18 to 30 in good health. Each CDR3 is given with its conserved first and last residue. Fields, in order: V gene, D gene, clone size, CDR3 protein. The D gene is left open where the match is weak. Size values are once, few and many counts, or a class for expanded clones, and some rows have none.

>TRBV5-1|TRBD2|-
CASSPLAGSSYNEQFF
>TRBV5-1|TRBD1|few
CASSPKTGFFTEAFF
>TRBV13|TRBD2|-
CASSSGLAGVYQETQYF
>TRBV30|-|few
CAWSPDFANTEAFF
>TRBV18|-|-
CASSQSRGAYEQYF
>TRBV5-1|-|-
CASSLELAQAGTQYF
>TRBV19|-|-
CASSIEAQYGYTF
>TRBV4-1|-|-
CASSQEGRGREKLFF
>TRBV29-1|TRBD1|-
CSVSGGSEQYF
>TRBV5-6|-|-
CASSLTTELGYTF
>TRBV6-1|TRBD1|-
CASEDRPTGELFF
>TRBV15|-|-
CATSRTVDSPLHF
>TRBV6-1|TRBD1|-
CASSEIRDRVTGELFF
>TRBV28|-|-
CASSLVMGPGLFF
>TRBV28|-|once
CASSLWQGRTEAFF
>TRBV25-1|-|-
CASSDTGLPSEQYF
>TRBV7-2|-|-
CASSSGTKETQYF
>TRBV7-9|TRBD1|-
CASSETGAGGNTIYF
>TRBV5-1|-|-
CASSFDGNSPLHF
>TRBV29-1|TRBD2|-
CSGGTSGNQETQYF
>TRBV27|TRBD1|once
CASTRDRLSPLHF
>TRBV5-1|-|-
CASSSRASETDTQYF
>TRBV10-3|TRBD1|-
CAISTTGKGSGANVLTF
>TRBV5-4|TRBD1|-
CASSRDRGLGQYF
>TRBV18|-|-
CASSPQGHGYTF
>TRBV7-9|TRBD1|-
CASSPKGTGDSYNEQFF
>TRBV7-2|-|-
CASSLAQGYTEAFF
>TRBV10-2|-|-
CASSESGYGYTF
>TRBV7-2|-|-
CASGRRGTGTDTQYF
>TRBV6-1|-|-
CASSEEGSGANVLTF
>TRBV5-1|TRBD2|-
CASSLGLAGSGEQYF
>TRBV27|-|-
CASSSLEGVLDTQYF
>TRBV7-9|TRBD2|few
CASSLAAASGGGTQYF
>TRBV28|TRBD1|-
CASSRTGNYGYTF
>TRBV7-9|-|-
CASSLDLKDRTYEQYF
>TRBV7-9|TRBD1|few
CASSLIGGTGGQETQYF
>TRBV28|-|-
CASSPNSLGSGYEQYF
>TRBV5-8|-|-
CASSLGGRDYEQYF
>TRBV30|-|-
CAWSRGISAGVSEKLFF
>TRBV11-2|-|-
CASSLLSGGAGNTIYF
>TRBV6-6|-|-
CASTPDGTSNTEAFF
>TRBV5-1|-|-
CASSFSPLGDTQYF
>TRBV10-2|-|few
CASSDPGGLSRNTQYF
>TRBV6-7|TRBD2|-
CASTYPSGVNTGELFF
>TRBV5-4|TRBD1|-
CASSLGAGGNSPLHF
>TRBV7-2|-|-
CASSQGGFADTQYF